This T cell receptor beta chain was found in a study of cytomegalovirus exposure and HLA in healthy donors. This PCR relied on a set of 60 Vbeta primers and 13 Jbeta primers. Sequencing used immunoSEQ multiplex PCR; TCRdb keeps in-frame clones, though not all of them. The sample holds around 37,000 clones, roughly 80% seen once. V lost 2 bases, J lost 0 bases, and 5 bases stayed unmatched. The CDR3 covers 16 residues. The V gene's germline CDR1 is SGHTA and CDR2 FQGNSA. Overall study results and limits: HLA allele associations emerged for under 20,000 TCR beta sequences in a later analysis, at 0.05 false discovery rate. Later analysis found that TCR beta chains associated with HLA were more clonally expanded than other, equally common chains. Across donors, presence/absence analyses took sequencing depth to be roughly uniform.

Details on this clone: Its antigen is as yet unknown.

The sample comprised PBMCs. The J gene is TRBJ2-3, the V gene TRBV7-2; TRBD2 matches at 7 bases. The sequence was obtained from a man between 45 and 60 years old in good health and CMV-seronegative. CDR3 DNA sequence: TGTGCCAGCAGCTTATCTAGCGGAGTCAGCACAGATACGCAGTATTTT. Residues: CASSLSSGVSTDTQYF.